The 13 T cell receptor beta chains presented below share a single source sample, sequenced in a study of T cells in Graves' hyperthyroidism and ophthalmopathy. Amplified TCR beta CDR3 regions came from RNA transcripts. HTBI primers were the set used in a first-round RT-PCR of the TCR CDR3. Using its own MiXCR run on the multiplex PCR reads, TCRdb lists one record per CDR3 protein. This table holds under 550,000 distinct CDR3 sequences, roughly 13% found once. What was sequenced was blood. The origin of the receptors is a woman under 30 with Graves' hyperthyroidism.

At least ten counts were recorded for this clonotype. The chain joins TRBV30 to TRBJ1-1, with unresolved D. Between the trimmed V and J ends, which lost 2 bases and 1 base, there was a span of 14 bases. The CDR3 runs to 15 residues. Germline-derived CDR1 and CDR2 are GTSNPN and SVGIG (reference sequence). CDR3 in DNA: TGTGCCTGGAGTCGGTGGGGTCAGACGAACACTGAAGCTTTCTTT. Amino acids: CAWSRWGQTNTEAFF.

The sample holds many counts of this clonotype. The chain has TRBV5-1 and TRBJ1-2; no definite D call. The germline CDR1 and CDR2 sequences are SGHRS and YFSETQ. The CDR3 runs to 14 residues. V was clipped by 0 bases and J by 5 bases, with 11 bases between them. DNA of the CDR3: TGCGCCAGCAGCTTGGCCCCGGACGATTATGGCTACACCTTC. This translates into CASSLAPDDYGYTF.

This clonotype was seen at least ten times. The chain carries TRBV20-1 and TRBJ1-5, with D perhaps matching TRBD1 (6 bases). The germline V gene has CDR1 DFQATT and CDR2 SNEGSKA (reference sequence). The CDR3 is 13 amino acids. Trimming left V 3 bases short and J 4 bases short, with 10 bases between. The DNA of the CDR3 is TGCAGTGCTAGGGCACAGGGAAATCAGCCCCAGCATTTT. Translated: CSARAQGNQPQHF.

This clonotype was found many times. The CDR3 region is CASSEARAAQETQYF. DNA for the CDR3: TGTGCCAGCAGTGAAGCACGCGCGGCCCAAGAGACCCAGTACTTC. The chain recombines TRBV2 with TRBJ2-5; D is unresolved. The CDR3 contains 15 residues. The V end was cut by 0 bases, the J end by 1 base, with 9 bases between. Germline values: CDR1 SNHLY, CDR2 FYNNEI.

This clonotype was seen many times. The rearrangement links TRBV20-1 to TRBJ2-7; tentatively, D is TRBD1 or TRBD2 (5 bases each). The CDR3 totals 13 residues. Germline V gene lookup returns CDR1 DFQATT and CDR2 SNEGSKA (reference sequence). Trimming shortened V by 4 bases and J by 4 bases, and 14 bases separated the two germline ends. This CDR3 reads CSATHGASYEQYF. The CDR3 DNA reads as TGCAGTGCTACTCACGGGGCTTCATACGAGCAGTACTTC.

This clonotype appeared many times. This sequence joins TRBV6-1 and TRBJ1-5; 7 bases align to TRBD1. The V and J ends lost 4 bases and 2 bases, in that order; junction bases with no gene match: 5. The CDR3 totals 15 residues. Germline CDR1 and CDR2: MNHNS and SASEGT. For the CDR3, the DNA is TGTGCCAGCAGTGTTGAAGGACAGGGCAATCAGCCCCAGCATTTT. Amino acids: CASSVEGQGNQPQHF.

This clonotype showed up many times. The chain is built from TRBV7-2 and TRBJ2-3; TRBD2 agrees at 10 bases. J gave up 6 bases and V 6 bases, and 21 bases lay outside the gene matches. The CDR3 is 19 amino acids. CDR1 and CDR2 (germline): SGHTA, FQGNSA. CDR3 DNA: TGTGCCAGCAGTCCCATCCTTGAGAGCGGGAGGGAACGGCGCGATACGCAGTATTTT. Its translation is CASSPILESGRERRDTQYF.

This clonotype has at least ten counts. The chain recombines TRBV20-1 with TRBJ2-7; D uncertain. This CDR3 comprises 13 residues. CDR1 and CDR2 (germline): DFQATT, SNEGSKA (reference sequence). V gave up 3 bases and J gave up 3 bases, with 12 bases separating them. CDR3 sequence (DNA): TGCAGTGCTAGTAATAGTGGAGACTACGAGCAGTACTTC. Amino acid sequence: CSASNSGDYEQYF.

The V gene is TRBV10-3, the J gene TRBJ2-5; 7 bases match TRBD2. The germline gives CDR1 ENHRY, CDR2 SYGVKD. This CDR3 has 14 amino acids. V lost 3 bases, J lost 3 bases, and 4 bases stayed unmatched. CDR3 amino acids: CAISDQRGKETQYF. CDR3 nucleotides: TGTGCCATCAGTGACCAGCGGGGTAAAGAGACCCAGTACTTC.

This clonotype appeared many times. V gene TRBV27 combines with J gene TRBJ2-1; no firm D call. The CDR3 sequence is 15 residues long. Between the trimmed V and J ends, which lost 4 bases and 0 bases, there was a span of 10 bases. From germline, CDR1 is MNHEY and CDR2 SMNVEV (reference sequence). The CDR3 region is CASSSPDVSYNEQFF. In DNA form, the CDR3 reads TGTGCCAGCAGTTCCCCCGACGTCTCCTACAATGAGCAGTTCTTC.

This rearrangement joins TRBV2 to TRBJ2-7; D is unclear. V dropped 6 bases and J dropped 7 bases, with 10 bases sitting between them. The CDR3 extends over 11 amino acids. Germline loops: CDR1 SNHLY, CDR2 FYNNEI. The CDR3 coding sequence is TGTGCCAGCAGCCTAGTGTTGGAGCAGTACTTC. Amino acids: CASSLVLEQYF. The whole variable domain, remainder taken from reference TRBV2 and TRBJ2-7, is EPEVTQTPSHQVTQMGQEVILRCVPISNHLYFYWYRQILGQKVEFLVSFYNNEISEKSEIFDDQFSVERPDGSNFTLKIRSTKLEDSAMYFCASSLVLEQYFGPGTRLTVT.

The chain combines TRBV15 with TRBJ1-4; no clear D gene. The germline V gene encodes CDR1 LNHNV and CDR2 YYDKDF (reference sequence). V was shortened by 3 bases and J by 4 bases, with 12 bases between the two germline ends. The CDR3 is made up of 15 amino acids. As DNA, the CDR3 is TGTGCCACCAGCAGGGAGACGGGCCTTAATGAAAAACTGTTTTTT. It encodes CATSRETGLNEKLFF.

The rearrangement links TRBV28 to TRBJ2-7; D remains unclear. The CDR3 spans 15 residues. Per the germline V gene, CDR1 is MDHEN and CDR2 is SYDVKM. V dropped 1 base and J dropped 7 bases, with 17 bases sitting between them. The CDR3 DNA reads TGTGCCAGCAGTTTATTTAATCTTGCGGTTTATGAGCAGTACTTC. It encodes CASSLFNLAVYEQYF. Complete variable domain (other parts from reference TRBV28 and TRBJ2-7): DVKVTQSSRYLVKRTGEKVFLECVQDMDHENMFWYRQDPGLGLRLIYFSYDVKMKEKGDIPEGYSVSREKKERFSLILESASTNQTSMYLCASSLFNLAVYEQYFGPGTRLTVT.